The next 27 T cell receptor beta chains were all read from a single sample in a study of shared clonotypes between healthy human individuals. Produced via immunoSEQ multiplex PCR; TCRdb's table is partial and in-frame only. The sample holds some 2.4 million clones, 90% to 95% seen once. The sequenced sample was naive CD4+ T cells from PBMCs. Subset specified: CD45RA+ positively selected. These receptors were taken from a man between 18 and 35 years old in good health. Some clones in this sample may be carry-over from other donors' samples.

This clone occurred once. This chain uses TRBV29-1 with TRBJ2-7; D tentatively fits TRBD1 or TRBD2 (5 bases each). V shed 4 bases and J shed 2 bases, with 15 bases lying between them. Germline assignment: CDR1 SQVTM and CDR2 ANQGSEA. This CDR3 has 14 amino acids. The CDR3 reads CSVGEGRFPYEQYF. As DNA, the CDR3 is TGCAGCGTTGGTGAGGGGCGATTCCCCTACGAGCAGTACTTC.

In this sample, this clone turned up once. This rearrangement joins TRBV15 to TRBJ1-2, with D perhaps matching TRBD1 (6 bases). CDR1 LNHNV and CDR2 YYDKDF come from the germline V gene (reference sequence). Trimming removed 5 bases at V and 5 bases at J, with 18 bases between. The CDR3 length is 15 residues. CDR3 amino acids: CATSFRSRTDYGYTF. The CDR3 nucleotides read TGTGCCACCAGCTTCAGATCTCGGACAGATTATGGCTACACCTTC.

On this clone itself: At one end the junction does not follow the germline gene, possibly because of a read error. The V call is TRBV7-2, the J call TRBJ2-7; TRBD2 is a possible D gene (6 bases). The CDR3 totals 14 residues. CDR1 SGHTA and CDR2 FQGNSA come from the germline V gene. The CDR3 DNA reads as TGTGCCAGCAGCCTCGGGTCTAGCGCCTACGGGCAGTACTTC. Amino acids: CASSLGSSAYGQYF.

The chain links TRBV19 to TRBJ2-7; 9 bases fit TRBD1. The V gene's germline CDR1 is LNHDA and CDR2 SQIVND (reference sequence). With V trimmed by 6 bases and J by 4 bases, 7 bases remained unmatched. The CDR3 extends over 14 amino acids. The CDR3 here is CASSTPGQGYEQYF. CDR3 sequence (DNA): TGTGCCAGTAGCACCCCGGGACAGGGTTACGAGCAGTACTTC.

The CDR3 DNA reads as TGCGCCACCATGTGGACAGGGTCAGATACGCAGTATTTT. Its translation is CATMWTGSDTQYF. This chain joins TRBV5-1 and TRBJ2-3, with 8 bases matching TRBD1. This CDR3 contains 13 residues. The V gene's germline CDR1 is SGHRS and CDR2 YFSETQ. Trimming removed 9 bases from V and 4 bases from J; junction bases left unmatched: 7.

The V and J genes are TRBV28 and TRBJ1-5; D uncertain. Germline assignment: CDR1 MDHEN and CDR2 SYDVKM. The V gene lost 7 bases and the J gene lost 4 bases, with 8 bases spanning the gap. The CDR3 totals 12 residues. For the CDR3, the DNA is TGTGCCAGCATAACGGGGAATCAGCCCCAGCATTTT. Protein product: CASITGNQPQHF.

This clone showed up just a few times. The sample holds other DNA sequences that translate to the same CDR3. The chain is built from TRBV19 and TRBJ1-5, with D unclear. Trimming cost V 1 base and J 7 bases, with 8 bases left between them. CDR1 LNHDA and CDR2 SQIVND come from the germline V gene (reference sequence). The length of the CDR3 is 13 residues. The CDR3 coding sequence is TGTGCCAGTAGTATAGGTCGTGAGCAGCCCCAGCATTTT. Protein: CASSIGREQPQHF.

This CDR3 reads CASSLRIDTSYNEQFF. For the CDR3, the DNA is TGTGCCAGCAGCTTACGAATCGACACCTCCTACAATGAGCAGTTCTTC. The J gene is TRBJ2-1, the V gene TRBV7-2; unclear D gene. The germline V gene encodes CDR1 SGHTA and CDR2 FQGNSA. CDR3 length: 16 amino acids. The V and J ends lost 2 bases and 0 bases respectively, with 11 bases between them. Looking up the rest from reference TRBV7-2 and TRBJ2-1 gives the full variable domain: GAGVSQSPSNKVTEKGKDVELRCDPISGHTALYWYRQSLGQGLEFLIYFQGNSAPDKSGLPSDRFSAERTGGSVSTLTIQRTQQEDSAVYLCASSLRIDTSYNEQFFGPGTRLTVL.

J is TRBJ2-7 and V is TRBV18; D is perhaps TRBD1 (6 bases). Germline V gene data show CDR1 as KGHSH and CDR2 as LQKENI. The CDR3 extends over 14 amino acids. V lost 5 bases and J 6 bases, leaving 17 bases between the germline ends. The CDR3 is CASSITAIQGEQYF. CDR3 bases: TGTGCCAGCTCAATTACAGCGATACAGGGCGAGCAGTACTTC.

The CDR3 sequence: CASSPSGTENYGYTF. The CDR3 bases are TGTGCCAGCAGTCCTTCCGGGACCGAAAACTATGGCTACACCTTC. The V gene is TRBV7-3, the J gene TRBJ1-2; D is perhaps TRBD1 (5 bases). The CDR3 is made up of 15 amino acids. Germline V CDR1 and CDR2: SGHTA, FQGTGA. V was clipped by 6 bases and J by 2 bases, with 16 bases between them.

CDR3 region: CASRPRRLGSEKLFF. CDR3 DNA sequence: TGTGCCAGCAGACCCCGGAGGCTCGGGTCTGAAAAACTGTTTTTT. This rearrangement joins TRBV28 to TRBJ1-4; D is unclear. This CDR3 region has 15 residues. V was trimmed by 6 bases and J by 7 bases, leaving 18 bases between them. Looked up from germline, CDR1 is MDHEN and CDR2 is SYDVKM. Full variable domain (rest looked up from reference TRBV28 and TRBJ1-4): DVKVTQSSRYLVKRTGEKVFLECVQDMDHENMFWYRQDPGLGLRLIYFSYDVKMKEKGDIPEGYSVSREKKERFSLILESASTNQTSMYLCASRPRRLGSEKLFFGSGTQLSVL.

As to this clone: Other nucleotide sequences in the sample specify the same CDR3. V and J are TRBV2 and TRBJ1-5, with a tentative D call TRBD1 (5 bases). The CDR3 has 14 amino acids. Trimming removed 1 base from V and 7 bases from J, with 11 bases in between. Germline CDR1 reads SNHLY; CDR2 reads FYNNEI. CDR3 residues: CASSEERGGQPQHF. The CDR3 bases are TGTGCCAGCAGTGAAGAACGGGGCGGGCAGCCCCAGCATTTT.

A single count supports this clone. The chain uses TRBV5-8 and TRBJ2-3, with a weak D call TRBD2 (6 bases). The germline gives CDR1 SGHTS, CDR2 YDEGEE. V lost 4 bases to trimming and J lost 1 base, with 10 bases between them. The CDR3 sequence is 14 residues long. CDR3 loop: CASSQLAGTDTQYF. CDR3 bases: TGTGCCAGCAGCCAACTAGCTGGCACAGATACGCAGTATTTT.

The chain recombines TRBV5-6 with TRBJ2-3; 7 nucleotides match TRBD2. The CDR3 runs 15 residues. The V segment lost 5 bases and the J segment 3 bases; nucleotides outside the gene matches: 9. Looked up from germline, CDR1 is SGHDT and CDR2 is YYEEEE. CDR3 in amino acids: CASRGTNAITDTQYF. As DNA, the CDR3 is TGTGCCAGCAGAGGGACTAACGCTATAACAGATACGCAGTATTTT.

A word on this clone: Other DNA sequences in this specimen translate into the identical CDR3. The rearrangement joins TRBV5-1 to TRBJ2-7; D is unclear. V was cut by 4 bases and J by 0 bases, with 5 bases left in between. CDR1 and CDR2 (germline): SGHRS, YFSETQ. The CDR3 totals 12 residues. In DNA form, the CDR3 reads TGCGCCAGCAGCCTCCCCTCCTACGAGCAGTACTTC. It yields the protein CASSLPSYEQYF.

The chain combines TRBV20-1 with TRBJ2-5; D gene unclear. With 5 bases removed from V and 5 bases from J, the gap between germline ends came to 9 bases. Germline lookup yields CDR1 DFQATT and CDR2 SNEGSKA (reference sequence). The CDR3 contains 11 residues. This CDR3 reads CSALDRETQYF. In DNA, the CDR3 is TGCAGTGCTCTGGACCGGGAGACCCAGTACTTC.

The chain combines TRBV11-2 with TRBJ2-4; D unresolved. The length of the CDR3 is 14 residues. CDR1 SGHAT and CDR2 FQNNGV come from the germline V gene. Trimming cost V 6 bases and J 3 bases, with 12 bases left between them. CDR3 loop: CASRSRVGKNIQYF. CDR3 nucleotides: TGTGCCAGCAGGAGTAGGGTGGGCAAAAACATTCAGTACTTC.

V usage is TRBV4-1 and J usage is TRBJ2-2, with 9 nucleotides matching TRBD1. V gave up 3 bases and J gave up 4 bases; unmatched junction bases: 6. This CDR3 is 16 amino acids long. Germline V CDR1 and CDR2: MGHRA, YSYEKL. The CDR3 protein is CASSHSGTGITGELFF. CDR3 DNA sequence: TGCGCCAGCAGCCACTCCGGGACAGGGATCACCGGGGAGCTGTTTTTT.

The V call is TRBV5-5, the J call TRBJ2-7; D uncertain. CDR3 length: 14 amino acids. V was clipped by 0 bases and J by 4 bases, with 11 bases between them. Germline values: CDR1 SGHKS, CDR2 YYEKEE (reference sequence). The CDR3 spells CASSLDPTGYEQYF. The CDR3 nucleotides read TGTGCCAGCAGCTTGGACCCCACCGGATACGAGCAGTACTTC.

The rearrangement joins TRBV11-1 to TRBJ2-7, with D possibly TRBD2 on 5 matching bases. This CDR3 is 14 amino acids long. The V gene lost 4 bases and the J gene lost 5 bases, with 15 bases spanning the gap. Germline CDR1 and CDR2: SGHAT and FQDESV (reference sequence). The CDR3 coding sequence is TGTGCCAGCAGCTCGGGGTTTGATCGGGACGAGCAGTACTTC. Its translation is CASSSGFDRDEQYF.

J is TRBJ2-7 and V is TRBV4-1; D not certain. CDR1 is MGHRA and CDR2 is YSYEKL in the germline V gene. V dropped 0 bases and J dropped 1 base, with 7 bases sitting between them. This CDR3 has 14 amino acids. CDR3 protein: CASSQDPESYEQYF. Written as DNA, the CDR3 is TGCGCCAGCAGCCAAGATCCGGAGTCCTACGAGCAGTACTTC.

This sequence joins TRBV27 and TRBJ2-3; D unresolved. Germline lookup yields CDR1 MNHEY and CDR2 SMNVEV (reference sequence). V lost 1 base and J lost 6, with 5 bases in between. The CDR3 is 12 amino acids. This chain's CDR3 is CASSLYPDTQYF. The DNA of the CDR3 is TGTGCCAGCAGTTTATATCCCGATACGCAGTATTTT.

The chain uses TRBV7-9 and TRBJ2-1, with 7 positions matching TRBD2. Germline CDR1 SEHNR, CDR2 FQNEAQ (reference sequence). The CDR3 runs to 15 residues. V lost 4 bases, J lost 1 base, and 4 bases stayed unmatched. In nucleotides, the CDR3 is TGTGCCAGCAGCTACCCTAGCGGATCCTACAATGAGCAGTTCTTC. Its translation is CASSYPSGSYNEQFF.

This chain connects TRBV6-5 to TRBJ2-7, with TRBD1 as a possible D gene (7 bases). The CDR3 length is 14 residues. Germline assignment: CDR1 MNHEY and CDR2 SVGAGI. Deletions cut 6 bases from V and 7 bases from J, with 19 bases between. CDR3 loop: CASSLNRGREEQYF. The CDR3 nucleotides are TGTGCCAGCAGCCTCAACAGGGGCCGGGAGGAGCAGTACTTC.

V is TRBV28 and J is TRBJ2-5; D unclear. The CDR3 runs to 13 residues. Per the germline V gene, CDR1 is MDHEN and CDR2 is SYDVKM. Trimming took off 1 base at V and 3 bases at J, with 6 bases between the two ends. The CDR3 coding sequence is TGTGCCAGCAGTTTATTAAACGAAGAGACCCAGTACTTC. Its translation is CASSLLNEETQYF. Supplemented by reference TRBV28 and TRBJ2-5, the full variable domain reads DVKVTQSSRYLVKRTGEKVFLECVQDMDHENMFWYRQDPGLGLRLIYFSYDVKMKEKGDIPEGYSVSREKKERFSLILESASTNQTSMYLCASSLLNEETQYFGPGTRLLVL.

The chain uses TRBV5-1 and TRBJ2-3; 7 positions match TRBD2. This CDR3 has 15 amino acids. V lost 0 bases, J lost 7 bases, and 8 bases stayed unmatched. In germline, CDR1 is SGHRS, CDR2 YFSETQ. CDR3 DNA sequence: TGCGCCAGCAGCTTGGTTTTGGCGGGAGAGAATACGCAGTATTTT. Its translation is CASSLVLAGENTQYF.

This chain connects TRBV5-4 to TRBJ2-1, with 12 positions matching TRBD2. This CDR3 comprises 17 residues. Trimming at V came to 0 bases and at J to 4 bases, leaving 5 bases not matched to a gene. The germline CDR1 and CDR2 sequences are SGHNT and YYREEE (reference sequence). CDR3 residues: CASSLDGLAGGYNEQFF. Here the CDR3 DNA reads TGTGCCAGCAGCTTGGATGGGCTAGCGGGAGGGTACAATGAGCAGTTCTTC. The full variable domain, in which reference TRBV5-4 and TRBJ2-1 provide the parts outside the CDR3, is ETGVTQSPTHLIKTRGQQVTLRCSSQSGHNTVSWYQQALGQGPQFIFQYYREEENGRGNFPPRFSGLQFPNYSSELNVNALELDDSALYLCASSLDGLAGGYNEQFFGPGTRLTVL.